A selection of T cell receptor beta chains follows, all from one sample in a study of tumor-infiltrating lymphocytes in oesophageal squamous cell carcinoma. Each CDR3 protein gets one entry after TCRdb re-called the PCR reads with MiXCR. The data contain over 15,000 distinct CDR3 sequences, around 41% of them singletons. Sample: normal esophageal tissue next to the tumor. The receptors stem from a female donor with esophageal squamous cell carcinoma. CDR3s include the opening cysteine and the closing phenylalanine or tryptophan. D genes are given only for firm matches. Clone size is shown for a subset of rows, as once, few, many or a class of expanded clone.

CDR3 protein	CDR3 DNA	J gene	V gene	D gene	clone size
CASSVFDDTTYGYTF	TGTGCCAGCAGCGTATTCGATGATACCACCTATGGCTACACCTTC	TRBJ1-2	TRBV9	-	few
CASSYVTGGHNEQFF	TGCGCCAGCAGCTATGTGACGGGTGGACACAATGAGCAGTTCTTC	TRBJ2-1	TRBV5-1	-	few
CASTQKVGVGYNEQFF	TGTGCCAGCACCCAAAAGGTGGGAGTCGGCTACAATGAGCAGTTCTTC	TRBJ2-1	TRBV7-2	-	-
CSASSGASGTDTQYF	TGCAGTGCTTCATCCGGGGCTAGCGGGACAGATACGCAGTATTTT	TRBJ2-3	TRBV20-1	TRBD2	many
CASSQVGTTYNEQFF	TGTGCCAGCAGCCAAGTAGGGACAACCTACAATGAGCAGTTCTTC	TRBJ2-1	TRBV14	-	-
CASRRTGGTGELFF	TGTGCCAGCAGAAGGACAGGGGGCACCGGGGAGCTGTTTTTT	TRBJ2-2	TRBV7-3	TRBD1	few
CASSLLSGTHYEQYF	TGTGCCAGCAGCTTACTTTCCGGGACGCACTACGAGCAGTACTTC	TRBJ2-7	TRBV6-6	-	many
CASTRTSGSQDTQYF	TGTGCCAGCACTCGGACTAGCGGGAGTCAGGATACGCAGTATTTT	TRBJ2-3	TRBV28	TRBD2	medium-sized
CASSLELVSYEQYF	TGTGCCAGCAGCTTAGAACTCGTCAGTTACGAGCAGTACTTC	TRBJ2-7	TRBV7-2	-	few
CASTTGTSPLHF	TGCGCCAGCACGACAGGGACTTCACCCCTCCACTTT	TRBJ1-6	TRBV10-2	TRBD1	many
CASSANRGRDTQYF	TGTGCCAGCAGCGCGAACAGGGGGCGGGATACGCAGTATTTT	TRBJ2-3	TRBV7-2	TRBD1	few
CASSWPPGGSGNEQFF	TGCGCCAGCAGCTGGCCCCCGGGTGGGAGCGGTAATGAGCAGTTCTTC	TRBJ2-1	TRBV5-1	-	many
CAWADRGGTEAFF	TGTGCCTGGGCGGACAGGGGGGGAACTGAAGCTTTCTTT	TRBJ1-1	TRBV30	TRBD1	-
CASSLGGTDNEQYF	TGTGCCAGCAGTTTAGGAGGGACCGACAATGAGCAGTACTTC	TRBJ2-7	TRBV12-3/TRBV12-4	-	many
CASRPDRDAQPQHF	TGTGCCAGCAGGCCCGACAGGGACGCTCAGCCCCAGCATTTT	TRBJ1-5	TRBV6-1	TRBD1	many
CASRGWRLDNNEQYF	TGTGCCAGTAGGGGTTGGCGATTGGACAACAATGAGCAGTACTTC	TRBJ2-7	TRBV19	-	-
CASSLAAGEPYNEQFF	TGTGCCAGCAGCTTAGCGGCAGGGGAGCCCTACAATGAGCAGTTCTTC	TRBJ2-1	TRBV7-2	-	-
CASSPSGTDSYYGYTF	TGTGCCAGCAGTCCTTCCGGGACAGATTCTTACTATGGCTACACCTTC	TRBJ1-2	TRBV7-3	TRBD1	few
CASSPTSYDEQYF	TGTGCCAGCAGTCCCACTAGCTACGATGAGCAGTACTTC	TRBJ2-7	TRBV7-7	-	-
CASSLDGQGTYEQYF	TGTGCCAGCAGCTTAGACGGACAGGGCACCTACGAGCAGTACTTC	TRBJ2-7	TRBV7-2	TRBD1	-
CASSEAPGVATGELFF	TGTGCCAGCAGTGAAGCTCCAGGGGTTGCCACCGGGGAGCTGTTTTTT	TRBJ2-2	TRBV6-1	-	many
CASSWTYGTDTQYF	TGTGCCAGCAGCTGGACGTATGGCACAGATACGCAGTATTTT	TRBJ2-3	TRBV7-6	-	-
CASSVPGTPSYEQYF	TGTGCCAGCAGCGTACCAGGGACACCCTCCTACGAGCAGTACTTC	TRBJ2-7	TRBV7-4	-	-
CASSLFRLIGTAVF	TGTGCCAGCAGCTTATTTCGTCTAATCGGGACAGCCGTCTTC	TRBJ2-7	TRBV11-2	TRBD1	many
CASNYDTAKNIQYF	TGTGCCAGCAACTACGATACAGCCAAAAACATTCAGTACTTC	TRBJ2-4	TRBV7-2	-	few
CASSSGQGFGEKLFF	TGTGCCAGCAGTTCGGGACAGGGTTTCGGTGAAAAACTGTTTTTT	TRBJ1-4	TRBV12-3/TRBV12-4	TRBD1	-
CASSLLGLYNEQFF	TGTGCCAGCAGCTTATTGGGACTCTACAATGAGCAGTTCTTC	TRBJ2-1	TRBV7-2	-	-
CASGGRTVPGETQYF	TGTGCCAGCGGCGGCCGGACCGTTCCAGGGGAGACCCAGTACTTC	TRBJ2-5	TRBV7-9	-	few
CASSSGQGVTDTQYF	TGTGCCAGCAGTTCAGGACAGGGGGTCACAGATACGCAGTATTTT	TRBJ2-3	TRBV5-3	TRBD1	few
CASSEFTTWETQYF	TGTGCCAGCAGTGAATTTACGACGTGGGAGACCCAGTACTTC	TRBJ2-5	TRBV25-1	-	few
CASGGTAREKLFF	TGTGCCAGCGGCGGGACCGCCAGGGAAAAACTGTTTTTT	TRBJ1-4	TRBV27	-	many
CASSQGVDEQFF	TGTGCCAGCAGCCAGGGGGTGGATGAGCAGTTCTTC	TRBJ2-1	TRBV11-3	TRBD1	-
CATSGGTGAYNEQYF	TGTGCCACCAGTGGTGGGACAGGGGCGTACAACGAGCAGTACTTC	TRBJ2-7	TRBV24-1	TRBD1	medium-sized
CASSLAWRTGQETQYF	TGTGCCAGCAGCTTAGCGTGGAGAACGGGGCAAGAGACCCAGTACTTC	TRBJ2-5	TRBV7-2	-	-
CASSLNREIYNEQFF	TGTGCTAGCAGCCTAAACAGGGAGATCTACAATGAGCAGTTCTTC	TRBJ2-1	TRBV7-7	-	few
CARSKPGTVGNQPQHF	TGTGCCAGAAGCAAGCCCGGGACTGTGGGCAATCAGCCCCAGCATTTT	TRBJ1-5	TRBV5-3	-	many
CASSSLQGVYNEQFF	TGTGCCAGCAGCTCATTACAGGGGGTGTACAATGAGCAGTTCTTC	TRBJ2-1	TRBV7-9	TRBD1	-
CASTEGQGGHTEAFF	TGTGCCAGCACCGAAGGACAGGGGGGGCACACTGAAGCTTTCTTT	TRBJ1-1	TRBV2	TRBD1	-
CASSLRDGYEQYF	TGTGCCAGCAGCCTCCGGGACGGCTACGAGCAGTACTTC	TRBJ2-7	TRBV3-1	-	-
CASSHRDRGGEQYF	TGCGCCAGCAGCCACCGGGACAGGGGAGGCGAGCAGTACTTC	TRBJ2-7	TRBV10-1	TRBD1	many
CASSLERDSPLHF	TGTGCCAGCAGCTTAGAGAGGGATTCACCCCTCCACTTT	TRBJ1-6	TRBV7-4	-	once
CASSTAGVRQYF	TGTGCCAGCAGTACTGCAGGGGTTCGGCAGTACTTC	TRBJ2-7	TRBV28	-	many
CASSQGPPETQYF	TGTGCCAGCAGCCAAGGGCCCCCAGAGACCCAGTACTTC	TRBJ2-5	TRBV7-2	-	-
CASKRDSQAVETQYF	TGTGCCAGCAAAAGGGACAGCCAAGCCGTGGAGACCCAGTACTTC	TRBJ2-5	TRBV6-8	TRBD1	-
CASSLQSPRIDSPLHF	TGTGCCAGCAGCTTGCAGTCGCCTAGGATTGATTCACCCCTCCACTTT	TRBJ1-6	TRBV5-4	-	many
CASSLGSQGARETQYF	TGTGCCAGCAGCTTAGGAAGCCAGGGGGCGAGGGAGACCCAGTACTTC	TRBJ2-5	TRBV7-6	TRBD1	-
CASREKRGGETQYF	TGTGCCAGCAGAGAGAAGAGGGGAGGAGAGACCCAGTACTTC	TRBJ2-5	TRBV6-9	-	-
CASSLRLGGEQYF	TGTGCCAGCAGCCTCCGTTTGGGGGGTGAGCAGTACTTC	TRBJ2-7	TRBV7-2	-	many
CASEGLAGGSYEQYF	TGTGCCAGCGAAGGACTAGCGGGTGGCTCCTACGAGCAGTACTTC	TRBJ2-7	TRBV6-1	TRBD2	medium-sized
CASSANNYGYTF	TGTGCCAGCAGCGCAAATAACTATGGCTACACCTTC	TRBJ1-2	TRBV11-2	-	-
CASSLVVGATYEQYF	TGTGCCAGCAGCTTAGTGGTCGGGGCGACCTACGAGCAGTACTTC	TRBJ2-7	TRBV11-2	-	many
CASTEGRVGETQYF	TGTGCCAGCACTGAGGGCAGGGTAGGAGAGACCCAGTACTTC	TRBJ2-5	TRBV7-6	-	few
CASSESRAETQYF	TGCGCCAGCAGTGAAAGCAGGGCAGAGACCCAGTACTTC	TRBJ2-5	TRBV10-2	-	-
CASSRDRGSGNTIYF	TGTGCCAGCAGCCGCGACAGAGGCTCTGGAAACACCATATATTTT	TRBJ1-3	TRBV28	-	many
CASSSSGGSYNEQFF	TGTGCCAGCAGCTCAAGTGGGGGTTCCTACAATGAGCAGTTCTTC	TRBJ2-1	TRBV7-3	-	many
CASSHRGAYEQYF	TGTGCCAGCAGCCACCGCGGGGCCTACGAGCAGTACTTC	TRBJ2-7	TRBV7-6	-	-
CASSDGGQPQHF	TGTGCCAGCAGCGACGGTGGTCAGCCCCAGCATTTT	TRBJ1-5	TRBV7-9	-	many
CASSPSQGFYEQYF	TGTGCCAGCAGCCCCAGCCAGGGATTCTACGAGCAGTACTTC	TRBJ2-7	TRBV7-2	-	-